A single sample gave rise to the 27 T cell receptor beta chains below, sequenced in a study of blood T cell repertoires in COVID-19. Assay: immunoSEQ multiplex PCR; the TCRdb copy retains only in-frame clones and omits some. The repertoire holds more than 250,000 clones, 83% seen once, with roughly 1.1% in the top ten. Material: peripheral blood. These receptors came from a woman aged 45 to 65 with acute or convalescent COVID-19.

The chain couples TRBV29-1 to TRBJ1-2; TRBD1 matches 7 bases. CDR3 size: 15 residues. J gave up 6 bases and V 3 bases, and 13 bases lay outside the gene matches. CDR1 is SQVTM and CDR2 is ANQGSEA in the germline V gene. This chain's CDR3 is CSVDLGQGDVNGYTF. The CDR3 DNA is TGCAGCGTTGACCTCGGGCAGGGGGACGTTAATGGCTACACCTTC.

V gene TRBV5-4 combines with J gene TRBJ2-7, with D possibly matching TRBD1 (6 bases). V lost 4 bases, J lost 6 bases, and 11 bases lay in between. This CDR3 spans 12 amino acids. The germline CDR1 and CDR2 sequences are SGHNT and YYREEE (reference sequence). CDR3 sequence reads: CASSPSRGEQYF. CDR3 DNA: TGTGCCAGCAGCCCAAGCAGGGGCGAGCAGTACTTC.

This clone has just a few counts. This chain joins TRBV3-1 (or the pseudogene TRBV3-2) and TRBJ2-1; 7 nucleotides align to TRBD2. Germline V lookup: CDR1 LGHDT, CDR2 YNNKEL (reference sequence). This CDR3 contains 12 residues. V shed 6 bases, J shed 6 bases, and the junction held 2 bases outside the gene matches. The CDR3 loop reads CASRSSGNEQFF. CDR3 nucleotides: TGTGCCAGCAGATCTAGCGGCAATGAGCAGTTCTTC.

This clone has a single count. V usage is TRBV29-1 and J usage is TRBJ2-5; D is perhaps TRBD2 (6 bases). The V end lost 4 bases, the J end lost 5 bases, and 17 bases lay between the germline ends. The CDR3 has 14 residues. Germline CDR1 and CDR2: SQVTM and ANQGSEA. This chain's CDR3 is CSVVGGDPGETQYF. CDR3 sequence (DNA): TGCAGCGTTGTTGGCGGGGACCCGGGGGAGACCCAGTACTTC.

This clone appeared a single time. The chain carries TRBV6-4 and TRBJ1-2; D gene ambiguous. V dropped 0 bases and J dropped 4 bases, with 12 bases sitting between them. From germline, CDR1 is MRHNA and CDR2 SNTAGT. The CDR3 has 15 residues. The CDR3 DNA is TGTGCCAGCAGTGACTCGACATCGGGGAGCTATGGCTACACCTTC. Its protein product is CASSDSTSGSYGYTF.

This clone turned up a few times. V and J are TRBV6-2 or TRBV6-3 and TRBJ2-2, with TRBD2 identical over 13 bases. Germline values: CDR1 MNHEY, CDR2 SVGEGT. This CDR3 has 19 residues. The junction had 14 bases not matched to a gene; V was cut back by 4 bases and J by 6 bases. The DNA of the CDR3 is TGTGCCAGCAGTTCCTATCTCCGGGGGACTAGCGGGAAGGCCGGGGAGCTGTTTTTT. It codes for CASSSYLRGTSGKAGELFF.

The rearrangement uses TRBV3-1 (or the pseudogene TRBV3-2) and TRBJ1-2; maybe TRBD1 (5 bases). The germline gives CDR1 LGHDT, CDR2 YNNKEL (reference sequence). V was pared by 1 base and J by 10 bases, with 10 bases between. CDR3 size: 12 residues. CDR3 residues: CASSQGDSPYTF. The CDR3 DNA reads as TGTGCCAGCAGCCAAGGGGACTCCCCCTACACCTTC.

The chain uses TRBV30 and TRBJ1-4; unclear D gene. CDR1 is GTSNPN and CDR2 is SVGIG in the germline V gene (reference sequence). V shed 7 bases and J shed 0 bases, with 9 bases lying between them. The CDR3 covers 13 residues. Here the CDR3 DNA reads TGTGCCTCCAAGAGAACAACTAATGAAAAACTGTTTTTT. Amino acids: CASKRTTNEKLFF.

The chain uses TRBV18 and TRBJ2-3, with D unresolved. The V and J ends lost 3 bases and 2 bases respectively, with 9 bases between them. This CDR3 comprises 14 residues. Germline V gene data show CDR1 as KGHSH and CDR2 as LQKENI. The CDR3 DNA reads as TGTGCCAGCTCACCCACGAGCCACACAGATACGCAGTATTTT. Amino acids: CASSPTSHTDTQYF.

CDR3 sequence: CASSGRLNTEAFF. The CDR3 DNA follows: TGTGCCAGTAGTGGCAGGCTAAACACTGAAGCTTTCTTT. This sequence joins TRBV19 and TRBJ1-1; no definite D call. The germline V and J ends were trimmed by 5 bases and 2 bases, with 9 bases remaining between them. Per germline, CDR1 LNHDA and CDR2 SQIVND (reference sequence). The CDR3 spans 13 residues. The complete variable domain, with remaining parts taken from reference TRBV19 and TRBJ1-1, reads DGGITQSPKYLFRKEGQNVTLSCEQNLNHDAMYWYRQDPGQGLRLIYYSQIVNDFQKGDIAEGYSVSREKKESFPLTVTSAQKNPTAFYLCASSGRLNTEAFFGQGTRLTVV.

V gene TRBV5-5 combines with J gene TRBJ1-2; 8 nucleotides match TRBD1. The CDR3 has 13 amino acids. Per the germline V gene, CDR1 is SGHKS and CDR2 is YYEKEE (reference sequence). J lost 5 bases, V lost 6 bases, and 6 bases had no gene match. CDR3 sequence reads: CASTRDRLYGYTF. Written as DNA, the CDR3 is TGTGCCAGCACCCGGGACAGGCTATATGGCTACACCTTC.

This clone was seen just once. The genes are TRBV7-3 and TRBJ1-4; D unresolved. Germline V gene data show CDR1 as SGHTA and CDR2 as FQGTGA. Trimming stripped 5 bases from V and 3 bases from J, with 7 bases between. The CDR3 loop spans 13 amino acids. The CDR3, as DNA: TGTGCCAGCAGCCCCGGAGCTAATGAAAAACTGTTTTTT. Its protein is CASSPGANEKLFF.

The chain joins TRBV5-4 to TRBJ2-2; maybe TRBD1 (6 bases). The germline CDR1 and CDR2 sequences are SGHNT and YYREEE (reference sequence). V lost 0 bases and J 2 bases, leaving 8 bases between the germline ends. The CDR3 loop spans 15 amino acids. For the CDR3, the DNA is TGTGCCAGCAGCTTGGGGACAGACAACACCGGGGAGCTGTTTTTT. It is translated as CASSLGTDNTGELFF. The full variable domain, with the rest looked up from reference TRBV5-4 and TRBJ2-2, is ETGVTQSPTHLIKTRGQQVTLRCSSQSGHNTVSWYQQALGQGPQFIFQYYREEENGRGNFPPRFSGLQFPNYSSELNVNALELDDSALYLCASSLGTDNTGELFFGEGSRLTVL.

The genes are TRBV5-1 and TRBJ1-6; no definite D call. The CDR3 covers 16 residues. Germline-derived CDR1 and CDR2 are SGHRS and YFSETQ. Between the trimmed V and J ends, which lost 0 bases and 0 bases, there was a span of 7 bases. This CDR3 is CASSLGTGSYNSPLHF. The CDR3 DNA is TGCGCCAGCAGCTTGGGAACGGGCTCCTATAATTCACCCCTCCACTTT.

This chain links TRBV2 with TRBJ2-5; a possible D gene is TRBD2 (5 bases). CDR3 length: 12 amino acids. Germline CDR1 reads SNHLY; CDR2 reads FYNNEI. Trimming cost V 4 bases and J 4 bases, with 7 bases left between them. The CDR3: CASSGGAETQYF. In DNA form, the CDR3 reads TGTGCCAGCAGTGGGGGAGCAGAGACCCAGTACTTC.

The CDR3 loop is CASSVGLAYEQYF. In DNA form, the CDR3 reads TGTGCCAGCAGCGTAGGACTAGCATACGAGCAGTACTTC. This rearrangement joins TRBV9 to TRBJ2-7; TRBD2 agrees at 7 bases. Germline values: CDR1 SGDLS, CDR2 YYNGEE. CDR3 length: 13 amino acids. The junction had 1 base not matched to a gene; V was cut back by 0 bases and J by 4 bases.

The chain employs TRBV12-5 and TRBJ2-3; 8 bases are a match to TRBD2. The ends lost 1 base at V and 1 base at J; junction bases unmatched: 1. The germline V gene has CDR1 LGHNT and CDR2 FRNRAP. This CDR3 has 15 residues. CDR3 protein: CASGLGSGGTDTQYF. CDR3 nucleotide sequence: TGTGCTAGTGGTTTGGGTAGCGGGGGCACAGATACGCAGTATTTT. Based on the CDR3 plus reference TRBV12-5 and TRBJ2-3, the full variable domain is DARVTQTPRHKVTEMGQEVTMRCQPILGHNTVFWYRQTMMQGLELLAYFRNRAPLDDSGMPKDRFSAEMPDATLATLKIQPSEPRDSAVYFCASGLGSGGTDTQYFGPGTRLTVL.

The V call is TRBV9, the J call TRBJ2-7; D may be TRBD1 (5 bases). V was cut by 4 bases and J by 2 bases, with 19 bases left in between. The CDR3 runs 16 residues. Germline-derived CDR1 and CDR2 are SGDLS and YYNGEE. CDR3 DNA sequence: TGTGCCAGCAGCACAAGACAGTACTCTGACACCTACGAGCAGTACTTC. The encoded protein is CASSTRQYSDTYEQYF.

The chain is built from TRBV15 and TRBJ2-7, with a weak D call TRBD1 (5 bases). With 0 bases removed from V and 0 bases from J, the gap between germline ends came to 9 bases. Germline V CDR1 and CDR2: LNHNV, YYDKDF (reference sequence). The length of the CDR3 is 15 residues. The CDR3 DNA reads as TGTGCCACCAGCAGAGAAAGACAGTCCTCCTACGAGCAGTACTTC. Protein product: CATSRERQSSYEQYF.

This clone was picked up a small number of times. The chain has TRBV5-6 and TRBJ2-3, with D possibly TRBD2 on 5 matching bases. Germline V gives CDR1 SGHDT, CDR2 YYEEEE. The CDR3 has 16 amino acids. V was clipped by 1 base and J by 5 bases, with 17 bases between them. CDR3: CASSLTSWGMGDTQYF. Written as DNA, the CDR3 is TGTGCCAGCAGCTTGACTAGTTGGGGTATGGGAGATACGCAGTATTTT.

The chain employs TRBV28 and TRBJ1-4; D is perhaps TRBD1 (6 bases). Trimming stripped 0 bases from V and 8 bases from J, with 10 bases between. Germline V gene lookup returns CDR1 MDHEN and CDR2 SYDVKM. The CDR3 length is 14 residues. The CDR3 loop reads CASSLWGAEEKLFF. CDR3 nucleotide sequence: TGTGCCAGCAGTTTATGGGGGGCAGAAGAAAAACTGTTTTTT.

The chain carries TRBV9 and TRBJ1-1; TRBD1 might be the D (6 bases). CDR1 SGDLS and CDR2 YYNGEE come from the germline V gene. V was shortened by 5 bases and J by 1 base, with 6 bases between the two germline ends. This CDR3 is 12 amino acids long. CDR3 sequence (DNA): TGTGCCAGCAGGGGACAGAACACTGAAGCTTTCTTT. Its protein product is CASRGQNTEAFF. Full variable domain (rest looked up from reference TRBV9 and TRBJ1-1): DSGVTQTPKHLITATGQRVTLRCSPRSGDLSVYWYQQSLDQGLQFLIQYYNGEERAKGNILERFSAQQFPDLHSELNLSSLELGDSALYFCASRGQNTEAFFGQGTRLTVV.

The CDR3 loop is CASSDTPGATGVGTDTQYF. The CDR3, as DNA: TGTGCCAGCAGTGACACCCCTGGCGCTACAGGGGTCGGCACAGATACGCAGTATTTT. The chain recombines TRBV6-1 with TRBJ2-3; 7 bases fit TRBD1. V was pared by 3 bases and J by 1 base, with 16 bases of the junction left unmatched. From germline, CDR1 is MNHNS and CDR2 SASEGT. The CDR3 totals 19 residues.

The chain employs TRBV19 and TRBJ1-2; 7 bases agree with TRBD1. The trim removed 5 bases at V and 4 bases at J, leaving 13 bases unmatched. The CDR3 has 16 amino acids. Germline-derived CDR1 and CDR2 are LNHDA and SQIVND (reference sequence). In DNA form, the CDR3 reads TGTGCCAGTAGTTCCCTAGCGACAGGGACCCCCTATGGCTACACCTTC. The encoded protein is CASSSLATGTPYGYTF.

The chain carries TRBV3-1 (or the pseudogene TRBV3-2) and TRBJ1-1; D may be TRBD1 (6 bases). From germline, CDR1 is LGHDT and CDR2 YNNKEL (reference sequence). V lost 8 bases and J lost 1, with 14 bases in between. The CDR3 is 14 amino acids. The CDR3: CASASPTGNTEAFF. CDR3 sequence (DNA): TGTGCCAGCGCCTCGCCGACAGGGAACACTGAAGCTTTCTTT.

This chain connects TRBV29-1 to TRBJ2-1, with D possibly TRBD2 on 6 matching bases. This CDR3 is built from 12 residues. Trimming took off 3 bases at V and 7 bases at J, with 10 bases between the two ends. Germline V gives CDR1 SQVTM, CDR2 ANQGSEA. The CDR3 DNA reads TGCAGCGTTGATGGGAGGAGTAATGAGCAGTTCTTC. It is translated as CSVDGRSNEQFF.

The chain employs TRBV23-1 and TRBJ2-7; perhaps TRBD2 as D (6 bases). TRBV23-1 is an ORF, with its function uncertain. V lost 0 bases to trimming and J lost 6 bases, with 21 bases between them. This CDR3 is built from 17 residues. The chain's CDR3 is CASSQSAGSQRAGEQYF. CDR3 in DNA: TGCGCCAGCAGTCAATCGGCGGGGAGCCAAAGGGCGGGCGAGCAGTACTTC.